This TCR beta chain was sequenced during a study of cytomegalovirus exposure and HLA in healthy donors. Findings and limits, study-wide: Later work found that TCR association rates differed between HLA loci; DRB1 had the most and HLA-C the fewest.

Amplification used 60 Vbeta primers and 13 Jbeta primers. Sequenced by immunoSEQ multiplex PCR; TCRdb stores in-frame clones only, minus some. The sample lists some 200,000 clones, 80% to 85% occurring once. With regard to this clone: The antigen is undetermined.

Input material: PBMCs. The sequence came from a man aged 40-55 years in good health and CMV-seropositive.

The CDR3 coding sequence is TGTGCCAGCAGCTTGGATGGTAACCCCGGAGGAAAGTACTTC. Protein sequence: CASSLDGNPGGKYF. The chain is built from TRBV5-4 and TRBJ2-5; a possible D gene is TRBD2 (5 bases). Germline-derived CDR1 and CDR2 are SGHNT and YYREEE (reference sequence). The V end was cut by 0 bases, the J end by 12 bases, with 18 bases between. The CDR3 extends over 14 amino acids.